Below are 20 T cell receptor beta chains sequenced from a single sample in a study of shared clonotypes between healthy human individuals. Using immunoSEQ multiplex PCR, the repertoire was profiled, and TCRdb retains in-frame clones only, with some absent. This table holds some 1.5 million clones, roughly 96% found once. The sequencing sample was made of naive CD4+ T cells sorted from blood. As for subset: CD45RA+ positively selected. The receptor source for this set is a man aged 25-40 years in good health.

This clone showed up just once. The chain combines TRBV28 with TRBJ1-2, with D possibly matching TRBD1 (6 bases). The CDR3 covers 15 residues. Germline lookup yields CDR1 MDHEN and CDR2 SYDVKM. Trimming pared 5 bases from V and 3 bases from J, leaving 16 bases between. In DNA form, the CDR3 reads TGTGCCAGCAGTACCCCCCCCAGGGGTGACTATGGCTACACCTTC. This sequence encodes CASSTPPRGDYGYTF.

CDR3 nucleotides: TGTGCCAGCTCACCATCTTCAGGGACGAGACAGGTCCAGTATTTT. Its translation is CASSPSSGTRQVQYF. The chain couples TRBV18 to TRBJ2-3; tentatively, D is TRBD1 (6 bases). There are 15 residues in the CDR3. CDR1 and CDR2 from the germline V gene are KGHSH and LQKENI. The V gene lost 2 bases and the J gene lost 12 bases, with 21 bases spanning the gap. The full variable domain, with the rest looked up from reference TRBV18 and TRBJ2-3, is NAGVMQNPRHLVRRRGQEARLRCSPMKGHSHVYWYRQLPEEGLKFMVYLQKENIIDESGMPKERFSAEFPKEGPSILRIQQVVRGDSAAYFCASSPSSGTRQVQYFGPGTRLTVL.

The chain joins TRBV6-4 to TRBJ2-1; 9 bases are a match to TRBD1. The CDR3 sequence is 17 residues long. J was trimmed by 9 bases and V by 2 bases; bases with no gene match: 14. From germline, CDR1 is MRHNA and CDR2 SNTAGT. The DNA of the CDR3 is TGTGCCAGCAGTGACCGGCGTCGGGACAGGGAAAAGGGTGAGCAGTTCTTC. The encoded protein is CASSDRRRDREKGEQFF.

The chain uses TRBV19 and TRBJ2-7; TRBD2 matches at 7 bases. Germline CDR1 and CDR2: LNHDA and SQIVND (reference sequence). Losses at the gene ends were 5 bases for V and 0 bases for J; bases not matched to a gene: 7. This CDR3 contains 15 residues. The CDR3 is CASSGASGSSYEQYF. CDR3 DNA: TGTGCCAGTAGTGGAGCTAGCGGCAGCTCCTACGAGCAGTACTTC.

In DNA form, the CDR3 reads TGTGCCAGCAAGGGGACACAGGGCACAGATACGCAGTATTTT. It is translated as CASKGTQGTDTQYF. The rearrangement uses TRBV2 and TRBJ2-3; possibly TRBD1 for D (6 bases). V dropped 7 bases and J dropped 1 base, with 12 bases sitting between them. Germline-derived CDR1 and CDR2 are SNHLY and FYNNEI. The CDR3 loop spans 14 amino acids.

The chain carries TRBV7-8 and TRBJ1-5, with TRBD1 matching 11 bases. Trimming at V came to 5 bases and at J to 6 bases, leaving 6 bases not matched to a gene. CDR3 size: 15 residues. Germline-derived CDR1 and CDR2 are SGHVS and FQNEAQ. CDR3 amino acids: CASSLEGTGGQPQHF. The CDR3 DNA reads TGTGCCAGCAGCCTAGAGGGGACAGGGGGTCAGCCCCAGCATTTT.

CDR3: CSARINEKLFF. DNA for the CDR3: TGCAGTGCTAGGATAAATGAAAAACTGTTTTTT. This chain uses TRBV20-1 with TRBJ1-4; no reliable D call. Deletions cut 3 bases from V and 5 bases from J, with 4 bases between. Germline lookup yields CDR1 DFQATT and CDR2 SNEGSKA (reference sequence). The CDR3 is made up of 11 amino acids.

V and J are TRBV28 and TRBJ1-2; D possibly corresponds to TRBD1 (6 bases). V lost 9 bases and J 0 bases, leaving 14 bases between the germline ends. Germline CDR1 MDHEN, CDR2 SYDVKM. The CDR3 contains 14 residues. For the CDR3, the DNA is TGTGCCAGTCAGACAGGAAATGCTAACTATGGCTACACCTTC. Translation gives CASQTGNANYGYTF.

The chain couples TRBV29-1 to TRBJ2-1; TRBD1 matches 7 bases. The CDR3 has 14 amino acids. Germline V gene data show CDR1 as SQVTM and CDR2 as ANQGSEA. After removal of 4 bases from V and 7 bases from J, the junction contained 10 bases not matched to a gene. CDR3: CSVVATGPSNEQFF. Here the CDR3 DNA reads TGCAGCGTTGTTGCGACAGGGCCCTCAAATGAGCAGTTCTTC.

This clone was seen a few times. This rearrangement joins TRBV6-5 to TRBJ2-7; D gene uncertain. The CDR3 has 14 residues. The V and J ends lost 5 bases and 0 bases respectively, with 11 bases between them. CDR1 MNHEY and CDR2 SVGAGI come from the germline V gene. CDR3 region: CASSPHWGSYEQYF. CDR3 DNA: TGTGCCAGCAGTCCCCATTGGGGCTCCTACGAGCAGTACTTC.

The J gene is TRBJ2-3, the V gene TRBV5-1; 11 bases agree with TRBD2. Trimming cost V 2 bases and J 4 bases; bases outside gene matches: 6. This CDR3 spans 16 amino acids. CDR1 is SGHRS and CDR2 is YFSETQ in the germline V gene. The CDR3 bases are TGCGCCAGCAGCTTCGCCTTAGCGGGAGGGTCAGATACGCAGTATTTT. Amino acids: CASSFALAGGSDTQYF.

The chain is built from TRBV5-1 and TRBJ2-2; 9 positions agree with TRBD2. Germline V gives CDR1 SGHRS, CDR2 YFSETQ. Losses at the gene ends were 4 bases for V and 8 bases for J; bases not matched to a gene: 12. The CDR3 is 16 residues long. The CDR3 loop is CASSRTLAGFGGELFF. The CDR3 coding sequence is TGCGCCAGCAGCCGGACGCTAGCGGGATTCGGTGGGGAGCTGTTTTTT. The whole variable domain, remainder taken from reference TRBV5-1 and TRBJ2-2, is KAGVTQTPRYLIKTRGQQVTLSCSPISGHRSVSWYQQTPGQGLQFLFEYFSETQRNKGNFPGRFSGRQFSNSRSEMNVSTLELGDSALYLCASSRTLAGFGGELFFGEGSRLTVL.

This clone was counted a single time. In nucleotides, the CDR3 is TGTGCCAGCGCTGCGTCCGGGAGGACAGATACGCAGTATTTT. It yields the protein CASAASGRTDTQYF. The rearrangement uses TRBV2 and TRBJ2-3, with TRBD2 matching 7 bases. The CDR3 sequence is 14 residues long. V was clipped by 8 bases and J by 3 bases; unmatched bases: 8. CDR1 and CDR2 (germline): SNHLY, FYNNEI.

V usage is TRBV25-1 and J usage is TRBJ2-3, with 11 bases fitting TRBD1. Germline CDR1 is MGHDK and CDR2 is SYGVNS. V trimming: 4 bases; J trimming: 0 bases; junction bases outside the gene matches: 6. CDR3 length: 17 residues. CDR3 bases: TGTGCCAGCAGTGTCCGGACAGGGGGCCGTAGCACAGATACGCAGTATTTT. Protein: CASSVRTGGRSTDTQYF.

The genes are TRBV19 and TRBJ1-5; D perhaps matches TRBD1 (5 bases). The CDR3 totals 14 residues. Between the trimmed V and J ends, which lost 4 bases and 7 bases, there was a span of 14 bases. The germline gives CDR1 LNHDA, CDR2 SQIVND (reference sequence). Here the CDR3 DNA reads TGTGCCAGTAGTAGCAGGGCCGAGGGACAGCCCCAGCATTTT. It translates to CASSSRAEGQPQHF.

The chain carries TRBV7-9 and TRBJ2-5, with D perhaps matching TRBD1 (6 bases). The germline V and J ends were trimmed by 4 bases and 7 bases, with 13 bases remaining between them. CDR1 is SEHNR, CDR2 FQNEAQ, per germline (reference sequence). There are 13 residues in the CDR3. The CDR3 nucleotides read TGTGCCAGCAGCTCCCCTGGGGGCGGGACCCAGTACTTC. It translates to CASSSPGGGTQYF. Based on the CDR3 plus reference TRBV7-9 and TRBJ2-5, the full variable domain is DTGVSQNPRHKITKRGQNVTFRCDPISEHNRLYWYRQTLGQGPEFLTYFQNEAQLEKSRLLSDRFSAERPKGSFSTLEIQRTEQGDSAMYLCASSSPGGGTQYFGPGTRLLVL.

The gene calls are TRBV9 and TRBJ2-2; D call uncertain. CDR3 size: 13 residues. The germline V gene has CDR1 SGDLS and CDR2 YYNGEE. Trimming took 4 bases from V and 5 from J, leaving 9 bases between them. The CDR3, as DNA: TGTGCCAGCAGCCCCACAATAACCGGGGAGCTGTTTTTT. It translates to CASSPTITGELFF.

The chain recombines TRBV6-1 with TRBJ1-5; D not resolved. V gave up 4 bases and J gave up 4 bases, with 14 bases separating them. CDR1 MNHNS and CDR2 SASEGT come from the germline V gene. This CDR3 is 15 amino acids long. The chain's CDR3 is CASSGSFLNNQPQHF. The CDR3 DNA sequence: TGTGCCAGCAGTGGATCGTTCTTAAATAATCAGCCCCAGCATTTT.

The chain combines TRBV11-2 with TRBJ1-3, with D perhaps matching TRBD1 (5 bases). Germline V gives CDR1 SGHAT, CDR2 FQNNGV. This CDR3 contains 16 residues. Trimming took 3 bases from V and 0 from J, leaving 12 bases between them. The DNA for the CDR3 is TGTGCCAGCAGCTTTCGGGGGGGAGTCTCTGGAAACACCATATATTTT. Translating gives CASSFRGGVSGNTIYF.

This clone was detected once. This chain's CDR3 is CASSLEAATEKLFF. In DNA, the CDR3 is TGTGCCAGCAGCTTAGAAGCCGCGACTGAAAAACTGTTTTTT. The rearrangement joins TRBV7-8 to TRBJ1-4; D not certain. Trimming left V 1 base short and J 7 bases short, with 10 bases between. The CDR3 runs to 14 residues. Germline loops: CDR1 SGHVS, CDR2 FQNEAQ.